This T cell receptor beta chain was observed in a study of patients and donors after allogeneic stem cell transplantation. TCRdb independently ran MiXCR on the RT-PCR reads; one entry per CDR3 protein. This table holds 800,000 to 1,000,000 distinct CDR3 sequences, 15% to 20% found once. The V and J ends lost 2 bases and 6 bases respectively, with 8 bases between them. The CDR3 length is 13 residues. Germline V gives CDR1 MNHNS, CDR2 SASEGT. This clonotype was observed a handful of times. This receptor was obtained from a human donor who was either an allogeneic HSCT recipient or a stem cell or donor lymphocyte infusion donor (not recorded which). It is not recorded whose cells these are; they may come from a transplant donor. The sequenced sample was blood, either unsorted or a sorted T cell fraction (not recorded which). V is TRBV6-1 and J is TRBJ1-5; a possible D gene is TRBD1 (5 bases). CDR3 protein: CASSEKGRQPQHF. In DNA form, the CDR3 reads TGTGCCAGCAGTGAAAAGGGGCGTCAGCCCCAGCATTTT.